Each of the 30 T cell receptor beta chains below was sequenced from the same sample in a study of T-cell memory formation after mild COVID-19. MiXCR, applied by TCRdb to the 5' RACE reads, yields one record per CDR3 protein. The sample records some 290,000 distinct CDR3 sequences, 15% to 20% being singletons. The material sequenced was PBMCs or a T cell subset sorted from them (not recorded which). Every receptor here comes from a man aged 18-30 years who had mild COVID-19 (a few samples of this study predate the infection). Cell type and time point are not known.

The chain has TRBV5-1 and TRBJ2-5, with unresolved D. Germline assignment: CDR1 SGHRS and CDR2 YFSETQ. This CDR3 has 13 amino acids. V was pared by 3 bases and J by 2 bases, with 8 bases between. CDR3 loop: CASSWELQETQYF. The CDR3 nucleotides read TGCGCCAGCAGCTGGGAACTACAAGAGACCCAGTACTTC.

This clonotype appeared a few times. The V call is TRBV7-2, the J call TRBJ2-2; D remains ambiguous. The CDR3 is made up of 14 amino acids. CDR1 is SGHTA and CDR2 is FQGNSA in the germline V gene. V shed 2 bases and J shed 2 bases, with 6 bases lying between them. The CDR3 is CASSLYANTGELFF. The DNA for the CDR3 is TGTGCCAGCAGCTTATACGCTAACACCGGGGAGCTGTTTTTT.

J is TRBJ2-1 and V is TRBV2, with D maybe TRBD2 (5 bases). The CDR3 has 12 amino acids. Deletions cut 5 bases from V and 6 bases from J, with 8 bases between. CDR1 and CDR2 (germline): SNHLY, FYNNEI. CDR3 sequence: CASSPTSNEQFF. The CDR3 DNA reads as TGTGCCAGCAGTCCTACTAGCAATGAGCAGTTCTTC.

The rearrangement joins TRBV7-2 to TRBJ2-3; D remains ambiguous. This CDR3 is 17 amino acids long. Trimming left V 5 bases short and J 2 bases short, with 20 bases between. From germline, CDR1 is SGHTA and CDR2 FQGNSA. The CDR3 DNA is TGTGCCAGCAGCCTGCAGCTTTTGGGCGGTCTCACAGATACGCAGTATTTT. Its translation is CASSLQLLGGLTDTQYF. Full variable domain (rest looked up from reference TRBV7-2 and TRBJ2-3): GAGVSQSPSNKVTEKGKDVELRCDPISGHTALYWYRQSLGQGLEFLIYFQGNSAPDKSGLPSDRFSAERTGGSVSTLTIQRTQQEDSAVYLCASSLQLLGGLTDTQYFGPGTRLTVL.

The gene calls are TRBV6-5 and TRBJ2-1; the D gene is possibly TRBD1 (6 bases). Looked up from germline, CDR1 is MNHEY and CDR2 is SVGAGI. The V gene lost 8 bases and the J gene lost 4 bases, with 9 bases spanning the gap. The CDR3 has 12 residues. CDR3 sequence: CASRDTYNEQFF. DNA for the CDR3: TGTGCCAGCCGGGACACGTACAATGAGCAGTTCTTC.

This chain uses TRBV7-9 with TRBJ2-1; 7 bases are shared with TRBD2. Germline V gene sequence: CDR1 SEHNR, CDR2 FQNEAQ (reference sequence). Germline trimming cut 1 base from V and 8 bases from J; bases unmatched to any gene: 8. The CDR3 extends over 15 amino acids. The CDR3 is CASSLVLRGVDEQFF. As DNA, the CDR3 is TGTGCCAGCAGCTTAGTATTACGGGGGGTCGATGAGCAGTTCTTC.

This clonotype occurred a few times. The chain uses TRBV12-3 or TRBV12-4 and TRBJ2-2; possibly TRBD1 for D (5 bases). Between the trimmed V and J ends, which lost 3 bases and 7 bases, there was a span of 12 bases. This CDR3 has 14 amino acids. Here the CDR3 reads CASSFQVQGGELFF. CDR3 coding DNA: TGTGCCAGCAGTTTCCAGGTTCAGGGCGGGGAGCTGTTTTTT.

This sequence joins TRBV18 and TRBJ1-1; maybe TRBD1 (5 bases). CDR3 size: 18 residues. The V end lost 7 bases, the J end lost 1 base, and 25 bases lay between the germline ends. The germline gives CDR1 KGHSH, CDR2 LQKENI. CDR3: CASFTPFRPGPWNTEAFF. CDR3 sequence (DNA): TGTGCCAGCTTCACTCCTTTTAGGCCGGGACCGTGGAACACTGAAGCTTTCTTT.

V gene TRBV20-1 combines with J gene TRBJ2-5, with D uncertain. The CDR3 has 12 residues. Per the germline V gene, CDR1 is DFQATT and CDR2 is SNEGSKA (reference sequence). Trimming removed 2 bases at V and 5 bases at J, with 9 bases between. DNA of the CDR3: TGCAGTGCTAGACACGGTCTCGAGACCCAGTACTTC. It is translated as CSARHGLETQYF.

The chain is built from TRBV27 and TRBJ2-7; TRBD1 matches 8 bases. V gave up 5 bases and J gave up 3 bases; unmatched junction bases: 21. Germline CDR1 and CDR2: MNHEY and SMNVEV (reference sequence). This CDR3 is 19 amino acids long. The CDR3 coding sequence is TGTGCCAGCAGTCCGACAGGGGCCTCCCTAATTTATGGGAACTACGAGCAGTACTTC. Translated: CASSPTGASLIYGNYEQYF.

This clonotype was observed a few times. The rearrangement joins TRBV13 to TRBJ1-2; D uncertain. The germline V gene encodes CDR1 PRHDT and CDR2 FYEKMQ (reference sequence). This CDR3 comprises 13 residues. Deletions cut 6 bases from V and 4 bases from J, with 12 bases between. This chain's CDR3 is CASRWRGGYGYTF. The CDR3, as DNA: TGTGCCAGCAGATGGCGTGGAGGCTATGGCTACACCTTC.

The chain has TRBV9 and TRBJ2-3, with TRBD2 identical over 10 bases. Germline V gene lookup returns CDR1 SGDLS and CDR2 YYNGEE. The CDR3 consists of 16 residues. V lost 0 bases to trimming and J lost 5 bases; unmatched junction nucleotides: 6. CDR3 sequence (DNA): TGTGCCAGCAGCGTAGAGGAGCGGGGGGGCCGAGATACGCAGTATTTT. This sequence encodes CASSVEERGGRDTQYF.

The rearrangement uses TRBV25-1 and TRBJ2-3, with D hard to call. Trimming shortened V by 9 bases and J by 5 bases, and 9 bases separated the two germline ends. This CDR3 region has 11 residues. Germline V gives CDR1 MGHDK, CDR2 SYGVNS. The CDR3 DNA is TGTGCCAGTTCTAAGGTAGATACGCAGTATTTT. It is translated as CASSKVDTQYF.

For the CDR3, the DNA is TGTGCCACCAGCAGTCCGGGTGAGGGGAATGAGCAGTTCTTC. This sequence encodes CATSSPGEGNEQFF. The chain couples TRBV15 to TRBJ2-1; D may be TRBD1 or TRBD2 (5 bases each). Germline values: CDR1 LNHNV, CDR2 YYDKDF (reference sequence). Trimming left V 3 bases short and J 7 bases short, with 13 bases between. The CDR3 is 14 residues long.

The chain is built from TRBV10-3 and TRBJ2-3, with D tentatively TRBD2 (5 bases). CDR1 and CDR2 from the germline V gene are ENHRY and SYGVKD. V dropped 11 bases and J dropped 5 bases, with 11 bases sitting between them. This CDR3 spans 11 amino acids. DNA of the CDR3: TGTGCCGCCGGTGGAGGAGATACGCAGTATTTT. It is translated as CAAGGGDTQYF.

This clonotype occurred a few times. The chain employs TRBV18 and TRBJ1-1; 10 bases are shared with TRBD1. Germline loops: CDR1 KGHSH, CDR2 LQKENI. The CDR3 consists of 16 residues. V was clipped by 3 bases and J by 5 bases; unmatched bases: 9. CDR3 amino acids: CASSPIIWTGGTEAFF. In nucleotides, the CDR3 is TGTGCCAGCTCACCGATAATCTGGACAGGGGGAACTGAAGCTTTCTTT.

This chain joins TRBV11-2 and TRBJ2-3, with 10 nucleotides matching TRBD1. Trimming cost V 2 bases and J 4 bases; bases outside gene matches: 12. CDR1 and CDR2 (germline): SGHAT, FQNNGV. The length of the CDR3 is 18 residues. The CDR3 region has the DNA TGTGCCAGCAGCTTACGACAGGGGGCGGCAGGCCTAGCAGATACGCAGTATTTT. Its protein product is CASSLRQGAAGLADTQYF.

This clonotype has just a few counts. The rearrangement joins TRBV29-1 to TRBJ1-1; D remains ambiguous. Germline V CDR1 and CDR2: SQVTM, ANQGSEA. This CDR3 has 11 residues. Between the trimmed V and J ends, which lost 4 bases and 1 base, there was a span of 4 bases. Here the CDR3 DNA reads TGCAGCGTTGGTAAGAACACTGAAGCTTTCTTT. It is translated as CSVGKNTEAFF.

The chain employs TRBV20-1 and TRBJ1-1; D gene unclear. V shed 3 bases and J shed 2 bases, with 10 bases lying between them. This CDR3 has 13 amino acids. From germline, CDR1 is DFQATT and CDR2 SNEGSKA (reference sequence). CDR3 bases: TGCAGTGCTAGTCGGGCCGGTAACACTGAAGCTTTCTTT. Amino acid sequence: CSASRAGNTEAFF.

This clonotype was observed a handful of times. The V gene is TRBV12-3 or TRBV12-4, the J gene TRBJ1-2; 7 positions agree with TRBD1. The ends lost 6 bases at V and 4 bases at J; junction bases unmatched: 14. The CDR3 runs 16 residues. CDR3 bases: TGTGCCAGCAGCCTAAACTGGGACAGCGTTTTCTATGGCTACACCTTC. Protein: CASSLNWDSVFYGYTF.

J is TRBJ1-6 and V is TRBV30; D perhaps matches TRBD1 (5 bases). Trimming removed 1 base from V and 11 bases from J, with 15 bases in between. Per germline, CDR1 GTSNPN and CDR2 SVGIG (reference sequence). The CDR3 runs 14 residues. The CDR3 bases are TGTGCCTGGAGTGGGACGGGGCTTAGGGCACCCCTCCACTTT. Translation: CAWSGTGLRAPLHF.

This clonotype was observed a handful of times. The V call is TRBV20-1, the J call TRBJ2-1, with TRBD2 identical over 8 bases. The germline CDR1 and CDR2 sequences are DFQATT and SNEGSKA (reference sequence). J gave up 4 bases and V 0 bases, and 5 bases lay outside the gene matches. This CDR3 spans 15 amino acids. The DNA for the CDR3 is TGCAGTGCTAGAGATCGGGGGGGGGCTTACAATGAGCAGTTCTTC. Its protein is CSARDRGGAYNEQFF.

This clonotype was observed at least ten times. The V and J genes are TRBV10-3 and TRBJ2-1; TRBD1 aligns across 7 bases. J was trimmed by 6 bases and V by 7 bases; bases with no gene match: 9. This CDR3 has 14 residues. Germline V gives CDR1 ENHRY, CDR2 SYGVKD. The CDR3 DNA is TGTGCCATCACTACAGGGGCGGCCCTCAATGAGCAGTTCTTC. This sequence encodes CAITTGAALNEQFF.

This clonotype was seen more than once but under ten times. The rearrangement links TRBV5-1 to TRBJ1-1, with D perhaps matching TRBD1 (5 bases). Between the trimmed V and J ends, which lost 0 bases and 0 bases, there was a span of 15 bases. From germline, CDR1 is SGHRS and CDR2 YFSETQ. CDR3 length: 17 residues. CDR3 sequence: CASSLGGGWGMNTEAFF. In DNA form, the CDR3 reads TGCGCCAGCAGCTTGGGCGGGGGATGGGGGATGAACACTGAAGCTTTCTTT.

The sample holds a few counts of this clonotype. The chain combines TRBV5-1 with TRBJ2-7; no firm D call. This CDR3 contains 15 residues. V lost 0 bases and J lost 1, with 11 bases in between. Germline CDR1 and CDR2: SGHRS and YFSETQ. CDR3 region: CASSLVGPESYEQYV. CDR3 in DNA: TGCGCCAGCAGCTTGGTAGGGCCCGAATCCTACGAGCAGTACGTC.

This clonotype occurred a few times. The gene calls are TRBV5-1 and TRBJ2-1; 9 nucleotides line up with TRBD1. Germline lookup yields CDR1 SGHRS and CDR2 YFSETQ. With V trimmed by 1 base and J by 6 bases, 8 bases remained unmatched. This CDR3 region has 16 residues. As DNA, the CDR3 is TGCGCCAGCAGCTTGACCCCCACAGGGGGCATCAATGAGCAGTTCTTC. As protein: CASSLTPTGGINEQFF.

This clonotype has a count of ten or more. The gene calls are TRBV12-3 or TRBV12-4 and TRBJ1-2; maybe TRBD1 (5 bases). The CDR3 has 12 residues. V dropped 7 bases and J dropped 7 bases, with 13 bases sitting between them. CDR3 in amino acids: CASTLGVGGYTF. The DNA for the CDR3 is TGTGCCAGCACCCTAGGGGTCGGTGGCTACACCTTC.

The rearrangement links TRBV7-8 to TRBJ2-5; possible D gene TRBD1, 5 bases. There are 14 residues in the CDR3. The germline gives CDR1 SGHVS, CDR2 FQNEAQ. V dropped 1 base and J dropped 2 bases, with 8 bases sitting between them. The CDR3 bases are TGTGCCAGCAGCTTAGAGACAGAGCAAGAGACCCAGTACTTC. This sequence encodes CASSLETEQETQYF.

This clonotype has a handful of counts. The rearrangement joins TRBV28 to TRBJ2-4; D possibly corresponds to TRBD2 (5 bases). In germline, CDR1 is MDHEN, CDR2 SYDVKM. The V end was cut by 5 bases, the J end by 7 bases, with 18 bases between. This CDR3 contains 15 residues. For the CDR3, the DNA is TGTGCCAGCAGTCCAGACTGGAGAGGCGGGAACATTCAGTACTTC. It encodes CASSPDWRGGNIQYF.

This clonotype was recorded a few times. The chain employs TRBV12-3 or TRBV12-4 and TRBJ2-7, with 10 bases fitting TRBD1. CDR3 length: 14 amino acids. Trimming at V came to 6 bases and at J to 2 bases, leaving 4 bases not matched to a gene. The CDR3 DNA follows: TGTGCCAGCAGATTCGACAGGGGGCCCTACGAGCAGTACTTC. The encoded protein is CASRFDRGPYEQYF.